The subject of this entry is one T cell receptor beta chain. Its antigen is undetermined. V was pared by 5 bases and J by 9 bases, with 6 bases of the junction left unmatched. Germline CDR1 is LGHNA and CDR2 is YSLEER. The CDR3 is made up of 14 amino acids. The record originates from a study of breast tumors, draining lymph nodes, adjacent tissues. Whole-study results and caveats: Compared with lymph nodes, tumors were less diverse; compared with nontumor tissue, more.

Samples came from axillary lymph nodes draining the breast cancer. TCRdb reprocessed the multiplex PCR reads via MiXCR and lists one record per CDR3 protein. Here the sample spans 200,000 or so distinct CDR3 sequences, around a third being singletons. The origin of this receptor is a female donor with breast cancer. Some clones in this sample may be carry-over from other donors' samples. Material: axillary lymph node tissue. This chain uses TRBV4-3 with TRBJ2-1; 11 bases fit TRBD1. CDR3 in amino acids: CASSSDRGLSEQFF. The CDR3 DNA sequence: TGCGCCAGCAGCTCGGACAGGGGGCTCAGTGAGCAGTTCTTC.